Listed here are 17 T cell receptor beta chains from one sample, sequenced in a study of T cell responses to AZD1222 COVID-19 vaccine. Generated by immunoSEQ multiplex PCR, the TCRdb table keeps only in-frame clones and is missing some. The sample records about 150,000 clones, 85% to 95% being singletons. This specimen consisted of peripheral blood, obtained on day 0 of AZD1222 vaccination. The receptors stem from an adult in good health.

The chain joins TRBV2 to TRBJ1-1, with TRBD1 as a possible D gene (5 bases). Trimming stripped 4 bases from V and 3 bases from J, with 12 bases between. Germline V CDR1 and CDR2: SNHLY, FYNNEI. This CDR3 spans 14 amino acids. In DNA, the CDR3 is TGTGCCAGCAGTGCCTGGGGCAGGGACACTGAAGCTTTCTTT. Amino acids: CASSAWGRDTEAFF. The variable domain in full, completed from reference TRBV2 and TRBJ1-1, reads EPEVTQTPSHQVTQMGQEVILRCVPISNHLYFYWYRQILGQKVEFLVSFYNNEISEKSEIFDDQFSVERPDGSNFTLKIRSTKLEDSAMYFCASSAWGRDTEAFFGQGTRLTVV.

The chain has TRBV7-9 and TRBJ2-3, with TRBD2 matching 13 bases. Germline-derived CDR1 and CDR2 are SEHNR and FQNEAQ (reference sequence). V lost 5 bases and J lost 2; bases outside the gene matches: 7. The CDR3 runs 17 residues. The CDR3 region is CASSPRLAGGPTDTQYF. Written as DNA, the CDR3 is TGTGCCAGCAGCCCCCGACTAGCGGGGGGCCCCACAGATACGCAGTATTTT. The full variable domain, rest sourced from reference TRBV7-9 and TRBJ2-3, is DTGVSQNPRHKITKRGQNVTFRCDPISEHNRLYWYRQTLGQGPEFLTYFQNEAQLEKSRLLSDRFSAERPKGSFSTLEIQRTEQGDSAMYLCASSPRLAGGPTDTQYFGPGTRLTVL.

The rearrangement uses TRBV28 and TRBJ1-4; a weak D match, TRBD1 (5 bases). Trimming left V 3 bases short and J 5 bases short, with 13 bases between. The germline CDR1 and CDR2 sequences are MDHEN and SYDVKM. This CDR3 region has 15 residues. The DNA of the CDR3 is TGTGCCAGCAGTTTCGGAGGGGCAGGGAATGAAAAACTGTTTTTT. It yields the protein CASSFGGAGNEKLFF.

About this clone itself: This specimen includes other DNA sequences encoding the same CDR3. V is TRBV28 and J is TRBJ1-2; D uncertain. V was pared by 2 bases and J by 8 bases, with 12 bases between. Looked up from germline, CDR1 is MDHEN and CDR2 is SYDVKM. The CDR3 has 13 residues. CDR3 coding DNA: TGTGCCAGCAGTTTAGGTGGGCAGGCGGGCTACACCTTC. It encodes CASSLGGQAGYTF.

The J gene is TRBJ2-1, the V gene TRBV6-5; possibly TRBD2 for D (6 bases). The CDR3 is 16 amino acids. Germline CDR1 and CDR2: MNHEY and SVGAGI. V lost 0 bases and J lost 9, with 18 bases in between. The DNA for the CDR3 is TGTGCCAGCAGTTACTCGGGGACTCCCATGCAAGCTGAGCAGTTCTTC. Translating gives CASSYSGTPMQAEQFF.

This sequence joins TRBV5-6 and TRBJ2-2, with TRBD2 identical over 8 bases. The length of the CDR3 is 16 residues. Germline V CDR1 and CDR2: SGHDT, YYEEEE. V gave up 2 bases and J gave up 7 bases; unmatched junction bases: 10. CDR3 loop: CASSFERLAKVGELFF. DNA of the CDR3: TGTGCCAGCAGCTTTGAGCGACTAGCGAAGGTCGGGGAGCTGTTTTTT.

This chain uses TRBV4-2 with TRBJ2-1; TRBD2 might be the D (6 bases). Germline CDR1 and CDR2: LGHNA and YNFKEQ. The CDR3 spans 15 residues. Trimming pared 0 bases from V and 4 bases from J, leaving 10 bases between. The CDR3 protein is CASSQDTSRYNEQFF. Here the CDR3 DNA reads TGTGCCAGCAGCCAAGATACTAGCCGATACAATGAGCAGTTCTTC.

The chain joins TRBV24-1 to TRBJ2-7; D remains unclear. CDR1 and CDR2 (germline): KGHDR, SFDVKD. V gave up 5 bases and J gave up 4 bases, with 11 bases separating them. The CDR3 is 13 amino acids. CDR3 protein: CATSGDSSYEQYF. The CDR3 DNA sequence: TGTGCCACCAGTGGGGATTCGTCTTACGAGCAGTACTTC.

This chain connects TRBV5-4 to TRBJ2-7; D call uncertain. The CDR3 length is 14 residues. Germline V gene data show CDR1 as SGHNT and CDR2 as YYREEE (reference sequence). V was pared by 2 bases and J by 2 bases, with 11 bases between. The CDR3, as DNA: TGTGCCAGCAGCTTAACCGGGCAAACCTACGAGCAGTACTTC. Its translation: CASSLTGQTYEQYF.

The J gene is TRBJ1-2, the V gene TRBV30; weak D call: TRBD1 (6 bases). The germline V gene encodes CDR1 GTSNPN and CDR2 SVGIG (reference sequence). V was trimmed by 3 bases and J by 1 base, leaving 15 bases between them. The CDR3 covers 15 residues. CDR3: CAWRKGEASNYGYTF. CDR3 bases: TGTGCCTGGAGAAAGGGGGAGGCTAGTAACTATGGCTACACCTTC. The whole variable domain, filled in from reference TRBV30 and TRBJ1-2, reads SQTIHQWPATLVQPVGSPLSLECTVEGTSNPNLYWYRQAAGRGLQLLFYSVGIGQISSEVPQNLSASRPQDRQFILSSKKLLLSDSGFYLCAWRKGEASNYGYTFGSGTRLTVV.

The gene calls are TRBV27 and TRBJ1-3; D not resolved. Trimming shortened V by 2 bases and J by 0 bases, and 11 bases separated the two germline ends. Looked up from germline, CDR1 is MNHEY and CDR2 is SMNVEV (reference sequence). There are 16 residues in the CDR3. The CDR3, as DNA: TGTGCCAGCAGTTTAAATTTCCCAGGCTCTGGAAACACCATATATTTT. Translation gives CASSLNFPGSGNTIYF.

The rearrangement uses TRBV9 and TRBJ2-1; tentative D call: TRBD2 (6 bases). There are 15 residues in the CDR3. Trimming took 3 bases from V and 1 from J, leaving 11 bases between them. In germline, CDR1 is SGDLS, CDR2 YYNGEE. The CDR3 reads CASSASEGSYNEQFF. Written as DNA, the CDR3 is TGTGCCAGCAGCGCATCGGAGGGGTCCTACAATGAGCAGTTCTTC.

The genes are TRBV9 and TRBJ2-3; D is ambiguous. V shed 4 bases and J shed 0 bases, with 15 bases lying between them. Germline lookup yields CDR1 SGDLS and CDR2 YYNGEE. The CDR3 length is 16 residues. Written as DNA, the CDR3 is TGTGCCAGCAGCAAAGGGTCCCAAACTAGCACAGATACGCAGTATTTT. It specifies CASSKGSQTSTDTQYF.

The chain uses TRBV19 and TRBJ1-4; D is ambiguous. The CDR3 is 11 residues long. CDR1 is LNHDA and CDR2 is SQIVND in the germline V gene (reference sequence). The ends were cut back, 3 bases at V and 8 bases at J, with 4 bases in the middle. CDR3 loop: CASSMGEKLFF. CDR3 sequence (DNA): TGTGCCAGTAGTATGGGCGAAAAACTGTTTTTT.

This clone has a single count. The chain has TRBV12-3 or TRBV12-4 and TRBJ1-5, with a possible D match to TRBD1 (6 bases). The CDR3 loop spans 13 amino acids. Trimming removed 7 bases at V and 5 bases at J, with 12 bases between. Here the CDR3 reads CASTLKGDQPQHF. For the CDR3, the DNA is TGTGCCAGCACCCTCAAGGGGGATCAGCCCCAGCATTTT.

This clone was counted once. This chain links TRBV20-1 with TRBJ1-4; D may be TRBD1 (5 bases). Germline CDR1 is DFQATT and CDR2 is SNEGSKA (reference sequence). The CDR3 loop spans 14 amino acids. V was trimmed by 3 bases and J by 6 bases, leaving 14 bases between them. For the CDR3, the DNA is TGCAGTGCTAGTCCCCTGGGGCAGGATGAAAAACTGTTTTTT. Translation gives CSASPLGQDEKLFF.

V is TRBV3-1 (or the pseudogene TRBV3-2) and J is TRBJ2-5; TRBD1 or TRBD2 may be the D gene (6 bases each). The CDR3 length is 15 residues. V shed 4 bases and J shed 5 bases, with 17 bases lying between them. Per germline, CDR1 LGHDT and CDR2 YNNKEL (reference sequence). CDR3 amino acids: CASSRPGAPRETQYF. CDR3 sequence (DNA): TGTGCCAGCAGCCGACCGGGGGCGCCCCGGGAGACCCAGTACTTC.